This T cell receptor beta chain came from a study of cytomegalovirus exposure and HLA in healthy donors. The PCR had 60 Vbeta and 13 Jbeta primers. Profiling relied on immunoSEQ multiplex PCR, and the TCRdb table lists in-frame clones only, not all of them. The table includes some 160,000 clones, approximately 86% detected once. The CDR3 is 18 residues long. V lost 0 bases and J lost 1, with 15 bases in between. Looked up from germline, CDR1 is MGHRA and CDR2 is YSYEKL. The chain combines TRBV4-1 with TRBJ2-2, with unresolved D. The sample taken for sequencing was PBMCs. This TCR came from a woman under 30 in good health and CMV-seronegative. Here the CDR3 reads CASSQDENSVVNTGELFF. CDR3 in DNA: TGCGCCAGCAGCCAAGATGAGAACAGTGTCGTGAACACCGGGGAGCTGTTTTTT.